What follows are 15 T cell receptor beta chains derived from one specimen sequenced in a study of blood T cell repertoires in COVID-19. The data were produced by immunoSEQ multiplex PCR, yet TCRdb's version contains in-frame clones alone and is incomplete. The data show around 76,000 clones, around 91% seen once. The sample was peripheral blood. These receptors were obtained from a human donor in a cohort sampled during active COVID-19.

This chain connects TRBV6-5 to TRBJ1-2, with a possible D match to TRBD1 (6 bases). The CDR3 spans 15 residues. V was clipped by 4 bases and J by 5 bases, with 17 bases between them. Germline values: CDR1 MNHEY, CDR2 SVGAGI. CDR3 in amino acids: CASSSGQYGPYGYTF. As DNA, the CDR3 is TGTGCCAGCAGTTCTGGACAGTATGGCCCTTATGGCTACACCTTC.

J is TRBJ2-4 and V is TRBV12-5; 7 bases are a match to TRBD1. V gave up 5 bases and J gave up 3 bases; unmatched junction bases: 16. There are 18 residues in the CDR3. Per the germline V gene, CDR1 is LGHNT and CDR2 is FRNRAP. As DNA, the CDR3 is TGTGCTAGTGGTAATACAGGGGCTTACGGGTTTGGCAAAAACATTCAGTACTTC. This sequence encodes CASGNTGAYGFGKNIQYF.

The J gene is TRBJ2-7, the V gene TRBV18; D is perhaps TRBD1 (5 bases). V shed 0 bases and J shed 2 bases, with 8 bases lying between them. The CDR3 sequence is 14 residues long. Per germline, CDR1 KGHSH and CDR2 LQKENI. CDR3 nucleotides: TGTGCCAGCTCACCACCGGCAGGGACCTACGAGCAGTACTTC. It yields the protein CASSPPAGTYEQYF.

The chain links TRBV19 to TRBJ1-1, with D maybe TRBD1 (6 bases). The germline V gene has CDR1 LNHDA and CDR2 SQIVND (reference sequence). The CDR3 runs 11 residues. V was trimmed by 7 bases and J by 10 bases, leaving 13 bases between them. The CDR3 here is CASTIGQLAFF. The CDR3 DNA reads TGTGCCAGTACCATCGGACAGTTAGCTTTCTTT.

The chain recombines TRBV6-6 with TRBJ1-1; unclear D gene. Germline CDR1 MNHNY, CDR2 SVGAGI (reference sequence). The CDR3 covers 12 residues. V was pared by 6 bases and J by 0 bases, with 5 bases between. CDR3 sequence: CASREVNTEAFF. CDR3 DNA sequence: TGTGCCAGCAGGGAGGTGAACACTGAAGCTTTCTTT.

The chain carries TRBV6-5 and TRBJ2-2; 11 bases are a match to TRBD2. Germline lookup yields CDR1 MNHEY and CDR2 SVGAGI. V lost 0 bases and J lost 8; bases outside the gene matches: 2. The CDR3 covers 15 residues. The CDR3 DNA follows: TGTGCCAGCAGTTACTCTAGCGGGGGGGTAGGGGAGCTGTTTTTT. Protein product: CASSYSSGGVGELFF.

This clone has a single count. The CDR3 DNA reads as TGTGCCTGGAGTGTTGTGATAAGCGGGGGGAAACGGTCCTACGAGCAGTACTTC. Translated: CAWSVVISGGKRSYEQYF. The chain links TRBV30 to TRBJ2-7; 9 bases are shared with TRBD2. The ends lost 0 bases at V and 1 base at J; junction bases unmatched: 13. CDR1 GTSNPN and CDR2 SVGIG come from the germline V gene (reference sequence). CDR3 length equals 18 residues.

J is TRBJ2-1 and V is TRBV5-1; D remains ambiguous. The CDR3 covers 15 residues. Trimming left V 1 base short and J 3 bases short, with 11 bases between. Germline V CDR1 and CDR2: SGHRS, YFSETQ. The CDR3 protein is CASSLRLGLYNEQFF. Here the CDR3 DNA reads TGCGCCAGCAGCTTGAGGCTTGGGCTCTACAATGAGCAGTTCTTC.

The chain couples TRBV5-5 to TRBJ1-5; no reliable D call. The CDR3 covers 15 residues. V was cut by 2 bases and J by 4 bases, with 13 bases left in between. Germline values: CDR1 SGHKS, CDR2 YYEKEE (reference sequence). CDR3 DNA sequence: TGTGCCAGCAGCTTAGTTTCGTCAACTAATCAGCCCCAGCATTTT. The encoded protein is CASSLVSSTNQPQHF. The full variable domain, its missing parts supplied by reference TRBV5-5 and TRBJ1-5, is DAGVTQSPTHLIKTRGQQVTLRCSPISGHKSVSWYQQVLGQGPQFIFQYYEKEERGRGNFPDRFSARQFPNYSSELNVNALLLGDSALYLCASSLVSSTNQPQHFGDGTRLSIL.

The rearrangement links TRBV10-3 to TRBJ1-2; the D is unclear. This CDR3 spans 11 amino acids. In germline, CDR1 is ENHRY, CDR2 SYGVKD. V gave up 3 bases and J gave up 5 bases, with 4 bases separating them. Here the CDR3 DNA reads TGTGCCATCAGTGAACAGTATGGCTACACCTTC. Translating gives CAISEQYGYTF.

This chain connects TRBV5-1 to TRBJ2-1, with TRBD2 as a possible D gene (6 bases). V was pared by 4 bases and J by 15 bases, with 20 bases between. CDR1 is SGHRS, CDR2 YFSETQ, per germline. This CDR3 has 13 residues. The CDR3 reads CASSAGTSVEGFF. The CDR3 region has the DNA TGCGCCAGCAGCGCCGGGACTTCGGTCGAGGGGTTCTTC.

Only a few counts were recorded for this clone. The chain is built from TRBV20-1 and TRBJ2-7, with a tentative D call TRBD1 (5 bases). The CDR3 spans 12 residues. Germline V lookup: CDR1 DFQATT, CDR2 SNEGSKA (reference sequence). V lost 3 bases and J lost 3, with 9 bases in between. The CDR3 bases are TGCAGTGCTAGTCCCCAGGGCTACGAGCAGTACTTC. Translated: CSASPQGYEQYF.

This clone appeared once. V is TRBV7-9 and J is TRBJ1-5, with 7 positions matching TRBD1. The germline gives CDR1 SEHNR, CDR2 FQNEAQ (reference sequence). CDR3 length: 17 amino acids. The junction had 13 bases not matched to a gene; V was cut back by 4 bases and J by 4 bases. CDR3 in amino acids: CASSSAGQQRPNQPQHF. CDR3 in DNA: TGTGCCAGCAGCTCGGCGGGACAGCAAAGACCAAATCAGCCCCAGCATTTT.

The chain couples TRBV30 to TRBJ1-1; D unclear. In germline, CDR1 is GTSNPN, CDR2 SVGIG (reference sequence). The V end was cut by 3 bases, the J end by 0 bases, with 8 bases between. The CDR3 loop spans 13 amino acids. CDR3 protein: CAWSLNLNTEAFF. DNA for the CDR3: TGTGCCTGGAGCTTAAATCTGAACACTGAAGCTTTCTTT.

The chain recombines TRBV4-3 with TRBJ2-2, with TRBD1 as a possible D gene (6 bases). Germline CDR1 LGHNA, CDR2 YSLEER. V lost 0 bases, J lost 5 bases, and 13 bases lay in between. This CDR3 spans 16 amino acids. CDR3 amino acids: CASSQEAGDGTGELFF. In DNA, the CDR3 is TGCGCCAGCAGCCAAGAAGCAGGGGATGGTACCGGGGAGCTGTTTTTT.